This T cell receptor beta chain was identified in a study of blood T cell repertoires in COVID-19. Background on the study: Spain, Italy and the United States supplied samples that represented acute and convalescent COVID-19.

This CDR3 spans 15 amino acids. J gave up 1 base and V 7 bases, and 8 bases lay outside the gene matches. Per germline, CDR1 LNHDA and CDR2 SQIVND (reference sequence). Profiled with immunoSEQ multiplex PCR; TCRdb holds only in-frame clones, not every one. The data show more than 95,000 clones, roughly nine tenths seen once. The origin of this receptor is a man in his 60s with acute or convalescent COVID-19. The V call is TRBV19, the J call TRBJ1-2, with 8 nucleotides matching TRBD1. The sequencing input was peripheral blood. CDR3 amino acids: CASKEVGQGNYGYTF. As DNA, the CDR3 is TGTGCCAGTAAAGAAGTCGGACAGGGTAACTATGGCTACACCTTC.